One and the same sample provided the 29 T cell receptor beta chains below, sequenced in a study of blood T cell repertoires in COVID-19 (dated by TCRdb to the early 2020s). The method behind the library was the immunoSEQ multiplex PCR assay. Imported from immuneACCESS, the table was reduced by TCRdb to in-frame sequences with V and J called. These copies leave out some clones; in studies compared against another copy, an unresolved V gene accounts for under half, and the cause of the remainder is not known. The sample table records 15,000 to 20,000 clones; about 85% of these occur just once. The ten largest clones capture about 49% of the sample. The sample taken for sequencing was peripheral blood. All receptors derive from a human donor in a cohort sampled during active COVID-19.

The CDR3 loop reads CAARGRTSNYGYTF. CDR3 in DNA: TGTGCCGCAAGAGGGCGAACCTCTAACTATGGCTACACCTTC. The genes are TRBV19 and TRBJ1-2; no definite D call. The V and J ends lost 11 bases and 0 bases respectively, with 16 bases between them. The CDR3 has 14 amino acids. Germline values: CDR1 LNHDA, CDR2 SQIVND (reference sequence).

The rearrangement uses TRBV6-5 and TRBJ2-1, with TRBD2 as a possible D gene (5 bases). There are 15 residues in the CDR3. CDR1 is MNHEY and CDR2 is SVGAGI in the germline V gene. V shed 6 bases and J shed 2 bases, with 14 bases lying between them. The CDR3: CASSTDEGPYNEQFF. Written as DNA, the CDR3 is TGTGCCAGCAGCACGGACGAGGGCCCCTACAATGAGCAGTTCTTC.

This chain uses TRBV5-6 with TRBJ1-5; D not certain. The CDR3 sequence is 12 residues long. The V gene lost 0 bases and the J gene lost 7 bases, with 5 bases spanning the gap. Germline loops: CDR1 SGHDT, CDR2 YYEEEE. The CDR3 protein is CASSLGSQPQHF. CDR3 sequence (DNA): TGTGCCAGCAGCTTGGGGAGCCAGCCCCAGCATTTT.

The chain joins TRBV7-8 to TRBJ1-4; 8 bases are shared with TRBD1. This CDR3 is built from 16 residues. V gave up 5 bases and J gave up 2 bases; unmatched junction bases: 7. From germline, CDR1 is SGHVS and CDR2 FQNEAQ. CDR3 DNA: TGTGCCAGCAGCAACAGCCACAGGGGGACTAATGAAAAACTGTTTTTT. This translates into CASSNSHRGTNEKLFF.

In DNA, the CDR3 is TGTGCCAGCAGCCAGGCACAGGGGTTTGGAAACACCATATATTTT. Amino acid sequence: CASSQAQGFGNTIYF. V usage is TRBV3-1 (or the pseudogene TRBV3-2) and J usage is TRBJ1-3; 7 positions agree with TRBD1. CDR3 length: 15 residues. Germline CDR1 is LGHDT and CDR2 is YNNKEL (reference sequence). The junction had 5 bases not matched to a gene; V was cut back by 3 bases and J by 3 bases.

The rearrangement links TRBV7-9 to TRBJ2-2, with 7 bases matching TRBD1. Unmatched junction bases numbered 8, after V lost 5 bases and J lost 5 bases. Per germline, CDR1 SEHNR and CDR2 FQNEAQ (reference sequence). The CDR3 has 15 amino acids. The CDR3 nucleotides read TGTGCCAGCAGCGAGGCGAACAGGGGTACCGGGGAGCTGTTTTTT. Translation gives CASSEANRGTGELFF.

The CDR3 sequence: CASSPSAGDSGNTIYF. The CDR3 region has the DNA TGCGCCAGCAGCCCGAGCGCGGGGGACTCTGGAAACACCATATATTTT. The chain carries TRBV5-1 and TRBJ1-3; the D gene is possibly TRBD1 (5 bases). The germline gives CDR1 SGHRS, CDR2 YFSETQ. The CDR3 runs 16 residues. The V end lost 4 bases, the J end lost 0 bases, and 14 bases lay between the germline ends.

This clone was observed once. This chain joins TRBV6-5 and TRBJ2-7; TRBD1 aligns across 8 bases. The germline CDR1 and CDR2 sequences are MNHEY and SVGAGI. V was pared by 9 bases and J by 5 bases, with 15 bases of the junction left unmatched. The CDR3 is 15 amino acids. The CDR3 bases are TGTGCCAGACTACCCCGGGGCAGGGGGCACCACGAGCAGTACTTC. Its translation is CARLPRGRGHHEQYF.

This chain connects TRBV6-6 to TRBJ2-1, with D hard to call. Per germline, CDR1 MNHNY and CDR2 SVGAGI (reference sequence). This CDR3 has 13 residues. Trimming took off 5 bases at V and 6 bases at J, with 11 bases between the two ends. CDR3 sequence (DNA): TGTGCCAGCAGTATGGGCCAAGGCAATGAGCAGTTCTTC. As protein: CASSMGQGNEQFF.

This rearrangement joins TRBV7-2 to TRBJ2-7; TRBD2 aligns across 14 bases. V trimming: 10 bases; J trimming: 6 bases; junction bases outside the gene matches: 14. The germline V gene encodes CDR1 SGHTA and CDR2 FQGNSA. The CDR3 runs to 16 residues. The CDR3 is CATIKGLAGGWGEQYF. The CDR3 DNA is TGTGCCACCATAAAAGGACTAGCGGGGGGATGGGGCGAGCAGTACTTC.

This sequence joins TRBV7-6 and TRBJ2-7, with a weak D call TRBD2 (6 bases). This CDR3 has 14 residues. Germline V gives CDR1 SGHVS, CDR2 FNYEAQ. V shed 1 base and J shed 3 bases, with 10 bases lying between them. CDR3 nucleotide sequence: TGTGCCAGCAGCTTAGACGGAGGGGTCTACGAGCAGTACTTC. Its translation is CASSLDGGVYEQYF. Variable domain in full (rest from reference TRBV7-6 and TRBJ2-7): GAGVSQSPRYKVTKRGQDVALRCDPISGHVSLYWYRQALGQGPEFLTYFNYEAQQDKSGLPNDRFSAERPEGSISTLTIQRTEQRDSAMYRCASSLDGGVYEQYFGPGTRLTVT.

This chain uses TRBV4-2 with TRBJ1-5; 12 nucleotides align to TRBD1. Looked up from germline, CDR1 is LGHNA and CDR2 is YNFKEQ. The CDR3 runs 16 residues. V lost 5 bases, J lost 3 bases, and 5 bases stayed unmatched. The DNA of the CDR3 is TGTGCCAGCAGCAAGGGACAGGGGGCGAACAATCAGCCCCAGCATTTT. Its translation is CASSKGQGANNQPQHF.

The gene calls are TRBV20-1 and TRBJ1-5; D may be TRBD1 (5 bases). The CDR3 runs 15 residues. Deletions cut 3 bases from V and 1 base from J, with 13 bases between. Germline lookup yields CDR1 DFQATT and CDR2 SNEGSKA (reference sequence). This CDR3 reads CSASRQGKSNQPQHF. CDR3 DNA sequence: TGCAGTGCTAGTCGGCAGGGTAAGAGCAATCAGCCCCAGCATTTT.

The chain has TRBV19 and TRBJ2-7, with 8 bases aligning to TRBD1. Germline V CDR1 and CDR2: LNHDA, SQIVND (reference sequence). The CDR3 consists of 14 residues. Trimming cost V 6 bases and J 0 bases; bases outside gene matches: 4. The CDR3 sequence: CASSRTGFSYEQYF. The CDR3 DNA reads as TGTGCCAGTAGCCGGACAGGGTTCTCCTACGAGCAGTACTTC. The whole variable domain, filled in from reference TRBV19 and TRBJ2-7, reads DGGITQSPKYLFRKEGQNVTLSCEQNLNHDAMYWYRQDPGQGLRLIYYSQIVNDFQKGDIAEGYSVSREKKESFPLTVTSAQKNPTAFYLCASSRTGFSYEQYFGPGTRLTVT.

By share, this clone counts as medium-sized. The chain is built from TRBV19 and TRBJ2-7, with 7 nucleotides matching TRBD1. Germline trimming cut 5 bases from V and 6 bases from J; bases unmatched to any gene: 10. Germline assignment: CDR1 LNHDA and CDR2 SQIVND (reference sequence). CDR3 length: 14 amino acids. CDR3 in amino acids: CASSPTGSRGEQYF. In nucleotides, the CDR3 is TGTGCCAGTAGTCCGACAGGGTCCCGCGGCGAGCAGTACTTC.

The rearrangement joins TRBV9 to TRBJ2-3, with D unresolved. CDR3 length: 16 amino acids. Germline lookup yields CDR1 SGDLS and CDR2 YYNGEE. Trimming left V 0 bases short and J 0 bases short, with 11 bases between. The CDR3 sequence is CASSVGPLHSTDTQYF. As DNA, the CDR3 is TGTGCCAGCAGCGTAGGCCCACTACACAGCACAGATACGCAGTATTTT.

This sequence joins TRBV15 and TRBJ2-6; D may be TRBD2 (6 bases). Per germline, CDR1 LNHNV and CDR2 YYDKDF (reference sequence). V was trimmed by 3 bases and J by 0 bases, leaving 6 bases between them. CDR3 length: 15 amino acids. CDR3 region: CATSSGGSGANVLTF. The CDR3 DNA follows: TGTGCCACCAGCAGCGGGGGCTCTGGGGCCAACGTCCTGACTTTC. Full variable domain (missing parts from reference TRBV15 and TRBJ2-6): DAMVIQNPRYQVTQFGKPVTLSCSQTLNHNVMYWYQQKSSQAPKLLFHYYDKDFNNEADTPDNFQSRRPNTSFCFLDIRSPGLGDTAMYLCATSSGGSGANVLTFGAGSRLTVL.

V is TRBV24-1 and J is TRBJ1-1; D is perhaps TRBD1 (6 bases). Germline lookup yields CDR1 KGHDR and CDR2 SFDVKD. V gave up 2 bases and J gave up 0 bases, with 12 bases separating them. The CDR3 is made up of 16 amino acids. CDR3 sequence: CATSDSEDSMNTEAFF. The DNA of the CDR3 is TGTGCCACCAGTGATTCGGAGGACAGTATGAACACTGAAGCTTTCTTT.

The rearrangement links TRBV5-5 to TRBJ1-2; 8 bases map to TRBD1. The CDR3 contains 14 residues. In germline, CDR1 is SGHKS, CDR2 YYEKEE (reference sequence). V was clipped by 1 base and J by 2 bases; unmatched bases: 1. CDR3 nucleotide sequence: TGTGCCAGCAGCTTGCAGGGGGCGAACTATGGCTACACCTTC. It is translated as CASSLQGANYGYTF. Full variable domain (remainder filled in from reference TRBV5-5 and TRBJ1-2): DAGVTQSPTHLIKTRGQQVTLRCSPISGHKSVSWYQQVLGQGPQFIFQYYEKEERGRGNFPDRFSARQFPNYSSELNVNALLLGDSALYLCASSLQGANYGYTFGSGTRLTVV.

The V gene is TRBV10-3, the J gene TRBJ2-1; perhaps TRBD1 as D (5 bases). The CDR3 extends over 13 amino acids. V gave up 6 bases and J gave up 8 bases, with 14 bases separating them. Germline V lookup: CDR1 ENHRY, CDR2 SYGVKD. For the CDR3, the DNA is TGTGCCATCAGGCCAAGCCTGGGGCATGAGCAGTTCTTC. This sequence encodes CAIRPSLGHEQFF.

This clone has a handful of counts. The V call is TRBV19, the J call TRBJ2-5, with 12 nucleotides matching TRBD2. Germline V gives CDR1 LNHDA, CDR2 SQIVND (reference sequence). The CDR3 sequence is 17 residues long. Losses at the gene ends were 6 bases for V and 3 bases for J; bases not matched to a gene: 11. The CDR3 DNA reads TGTGCCAGTAGCACGGGACTAGCGGGCGTCCCGGAAGAGACCCAGTACTTC. Translating gives CASSTGLAGVPEETQYF.

The rearrangement uses TRBV6-5 and TRBJ2-5; D is unresolved. Germline V CDR1 and CDR2: MNHEY, SVGAGI. This CDR3 has 13 amino acids. Trimming took 4 bases from V and 2 from J, leaving 8 bases between them. Here the CDR3 DNA reads TGTGCCAGCAGTTCTCCTACTCAAGAGACCCAGTACTTC. This translates into CASSSPTQETQYF.

The rearrangement links TRBV18 to TRBJ2-3; 9 nucleotides match TRBD2. Germline CDR1 KGHSH, CDR2 LQKENI. The CDR3 runs 16 residues. J was trimmed by 4 bases and V by 1 base; bases with no gene match: 6. The chain's CDR3 is CASSPLAGGLADTQYF. The CDR3 DNA reads TGTGCCAGCTCACCACTCGCGGGGGGGCTGGCAGATACGCAGTATTTT.

This chain connects TRBV6-5 to TRBJ2-5; 10 bases line up with TRBD2. The J segment lost 5 bases and the V segment lost 6 bases, leaving 6 bases of the junction unmatched. The CDR3 extends over 14 amino acids. Germline CDR1 reads MNHEY; CDR2 reads SVGAGI. The CDR3 region is CASRNSGGAETQYF. The DNA of the CDR3 is TGTGCCAGCAGAAACAGCGGGGGGGCCGAGACCCAGTACTTC.

The count of this clone is one. The rearrangement joins TRBV19 to TRBJ1-2, with D unresolved. Trimming removed 5 bases from V and 3 bases from J, with 16 bases in between. Germline CDR1 LNHDA, CDR2 SQIVND (reference sequence). The CDR3 has 15 residues. In DNA form, the CDR3 reads TGTGCCAGTAGTTCCCTGAAGAACAGCTACTATGGCTACACCTTC. It translates to CASSSLKNSYYGYTF.

V is TRBV19 and J is TRBJ2-7; 8 bases align to TRBD1. The germline gives CDR1 LNHDA, CDR2 SQIVND (reference sequence). J was trimmed by 5 bases and V by 10 bases; bases with no gene match: 13. CDR3 length: 14 residues. The chain's CDR3 is CATRVRTGKDEQYF. The CDR3, as DNA: TGTGCCACCCGAGTCAGGACAGGGAAGGACGAGCAGTACTTC.

The chain couples TRBV10-3 to TRBJ2-3; 9 nucleotides match TRBD1. The V and J ends lost 8 bases and 4 bases, in that order; junction bases with no gene match: 4. The V gene's germline CDR1 is ENHRY and CDR2 SYGVKD. The CDR3 runs to 13 residues. Here the CDR3 reads CAIRTGEADTQYF. The CDR3 nucleotides read TGTGCCATCCGGACAGGGGAGGCAGATACGCAGTATTTT.

The genes are TRBV18 and TRBJ1-4; 9 bases agree with TRBD1. V was clipped by 4 bases and J by 8 bases; unmatched bases: 8. CDR1 KGHSH and CDR2 LQKENI come from the germline V gene. The CDR3 sequence is 15 residues long. The chain's CDR3 is CASSLGQGSEEKLFF. The CDR3, as DNA: TGTGCCAGCTCACTCGGACAGGGGTCGGAGGAAAAACTGTTTTTT.

This chain connects TRBV5-1 to TRBJ2-3, with 9 nucleotides matching TRBD2. Looked up from germline, CDR1 is SGHRS and CDR2 is YFSETQ. CDR3 length: 17 amino acids. V shed 4 bases, J shed 4 bases, and the junction held 13 bases outside the gene matches. The CDR3 protein is CASSPPGGGGASDTQYF. Written as DNA, the CDR3 is TGCGCCAGCAGCCCCCCCGGGGGCGGGGGGGCATCAGATACGCAGTATTTT.